This T cell receptor beta chain was obtained from a study of blood T cell repertoires in COVID-19. Sequencing was performed with immunoSEQ multiplex PCR; in TCRdb, only in-frame clones are kept and a portion is missing. This sample yields more than 200,000 clones, of which around 87% are seen a single time; 1.5% to 2% belongs to the top ten. Adults between roughly 18 and 90 years of age took part from about two dozen US areas. V lost 0 bases to trimming and J lost 4 bases; unmatched junction nucleotides: 7. The CDR3 runs to 16 residues. Germline CDR1 SGHRS, CDR2 YFSETQ. The TCR sequence derives from a woman aged 50 to 60 who had recovered from COVID-19. Sample: PBMCs or T cells enriched from blood (not recorded which). The chain uses TRBV5-1 and TRBJ2-1; 7 bases are a match to TRBD2. CDR3 sequence: CASSLAGGVGYNEQFF. In DNA form, the CDR3 reads TGCGCCAGCAGCTTGGCGGGGGGAGTAGGATACAATGAGCAGTTCTTC. The entire variable domain, with the rest obtained from reference TRBV5-1 and TRBJ2-1, is as follows: KAGVTQTPRYLIKTRGQQVTLSCSPISGHRSVSWYQQTPGQGLQFLFEYFSETQRNKGNFPGRFSGRQFSNSRSEMNVSTLELGDSALYLCASSLAGGVGYNEQFFGPGTRLTVL.